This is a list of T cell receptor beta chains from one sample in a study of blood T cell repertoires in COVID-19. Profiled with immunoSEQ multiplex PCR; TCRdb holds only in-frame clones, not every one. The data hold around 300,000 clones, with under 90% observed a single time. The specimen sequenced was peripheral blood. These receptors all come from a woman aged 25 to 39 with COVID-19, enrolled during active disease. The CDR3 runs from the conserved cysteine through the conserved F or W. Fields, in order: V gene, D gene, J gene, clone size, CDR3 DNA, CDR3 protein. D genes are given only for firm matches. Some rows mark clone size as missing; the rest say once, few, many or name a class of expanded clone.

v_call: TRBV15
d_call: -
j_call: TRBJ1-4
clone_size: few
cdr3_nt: TGTGCCACCAGCAGAGTTGAGGAGGCTAATGAAAAACTGTTTTTT
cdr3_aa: CATSRVEEANEKLFF

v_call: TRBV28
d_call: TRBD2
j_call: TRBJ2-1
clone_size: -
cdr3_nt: TGTGCCAGCAGTGGAACTAGCGGGAGGACTGTTTCCTACAATGAGCAGTTCTTC
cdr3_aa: CASSGTSGRTVSYNEQFF

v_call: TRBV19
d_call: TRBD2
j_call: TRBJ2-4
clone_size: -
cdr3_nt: TGTGCCAGTAGTAACGCGCACTCTAGCGGGCAAGACATTCAGTACTTC
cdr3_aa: CASSNAHSSGQDIQYF

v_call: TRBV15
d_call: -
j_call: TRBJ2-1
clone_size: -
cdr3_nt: TGTGCCACCAGCGACTCAGGGGTAGCATACAATGAGCAGTTCTTC
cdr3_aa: CATSDSGVAYNEQFF

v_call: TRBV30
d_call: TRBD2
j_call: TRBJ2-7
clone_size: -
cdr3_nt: TGTGCCTGGAGCACCCTAGCGGTTAGCTCCTACGAGCAGTACTTC
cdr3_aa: CAWSTLAVSSYEQYF

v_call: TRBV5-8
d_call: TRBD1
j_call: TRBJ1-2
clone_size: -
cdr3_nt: TGTGCCAGCAGCTCCTGGACAGGGGGATCTGGCTATGGCTACACCTTC
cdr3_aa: CASSSWTGGSGYGYTF

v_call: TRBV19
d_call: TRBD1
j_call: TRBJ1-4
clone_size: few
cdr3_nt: TGTGCCAGTAGCCGACAGGGGGCAAGAACTAATGAAAAACTGTTTTTT
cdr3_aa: CASSRQGARTNEKLFF

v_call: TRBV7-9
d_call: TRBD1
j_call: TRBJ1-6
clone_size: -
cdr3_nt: TGTGCCAGCAGCCCAACCCGGGACAGGGACTCACCCCTCCACTTT
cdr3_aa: CASSPTRDRDSPLHF

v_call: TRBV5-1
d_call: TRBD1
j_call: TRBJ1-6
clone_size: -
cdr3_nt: TGCGCCAGCAGCCTCCTCGGACAGGGAGGTTATTCACCCCTCCACTTT
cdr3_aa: CASSLLGQGGYSPLHF

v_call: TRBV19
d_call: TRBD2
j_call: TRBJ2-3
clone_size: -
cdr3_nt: TGTGCCAGTAGTATAGGGACTAGCGGGCAGTTGGGTACGCAGTATTTT
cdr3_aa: CASSIGTSGQLGTQYF

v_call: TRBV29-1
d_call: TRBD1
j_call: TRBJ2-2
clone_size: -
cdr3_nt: TGCAGCGTATCTACAGGGGGTTCGAACACCGGGGAGCTGTTTTTT
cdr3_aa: CSVSTGGSNTGELFF

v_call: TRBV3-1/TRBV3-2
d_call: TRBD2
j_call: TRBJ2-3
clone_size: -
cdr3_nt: TGTGCCAGCAGCCTAGCGGGAGGGCCTTGGGGAGATACGCAGTATTTT
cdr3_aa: CASSLAGGPWGDTQYF

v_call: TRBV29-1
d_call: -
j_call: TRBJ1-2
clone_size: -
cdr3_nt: TGCAGCGTTGAACTGGGCGACTATGGCTACACCTTC
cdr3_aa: CSVELGDYGYTF

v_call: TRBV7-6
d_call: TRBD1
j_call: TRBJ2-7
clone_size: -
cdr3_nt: TGTGCCAGCAGCTCCACCCCGACAGGGACGTTGTACGAGCAGTACTTC
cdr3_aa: CASSSTPTGTLYEQYF

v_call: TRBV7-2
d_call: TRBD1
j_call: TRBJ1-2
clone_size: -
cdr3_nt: TGTGCCAGCAGCTTTGGACAGGGGAATGGCTACACCTTC
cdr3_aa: CASSFGQGNGYTF

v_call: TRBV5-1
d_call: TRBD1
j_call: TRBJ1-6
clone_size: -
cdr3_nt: TGCGCCAGCAGCTTGGGGGGACAGGGAAGTTCACCCCTCCACTTT
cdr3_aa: CASSLGGQGSSPLHF

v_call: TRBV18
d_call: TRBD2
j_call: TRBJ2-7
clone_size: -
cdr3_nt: TGTGCCAGCTCACCGTCCCTAGCGGGAGGGTCCTACGAGCAGTACTTC
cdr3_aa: CASSPSLAGGSYEQYF

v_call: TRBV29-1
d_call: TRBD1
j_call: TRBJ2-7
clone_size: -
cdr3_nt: TGCAGCGTCAGTATGGGGACAGGGGGCTCCTACGAGCAGTACTTC
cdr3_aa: CSVSMGTGGSYEQYF

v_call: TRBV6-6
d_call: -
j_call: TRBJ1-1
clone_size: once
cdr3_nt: TGTGCCAGCAGAAATTTTCGGGAGAACACTGAAGCTTTCTTT
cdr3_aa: CASRNFRENTEAFF

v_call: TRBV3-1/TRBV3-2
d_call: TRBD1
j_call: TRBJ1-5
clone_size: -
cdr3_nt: TGTGCCAGCAGTCGGGACAGGGGGCGTCAGCCCCAGCATTTT
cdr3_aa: CASSRDRGRQPQHF

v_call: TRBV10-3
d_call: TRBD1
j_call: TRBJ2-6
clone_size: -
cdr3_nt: TGTGCCATCAGTGAGTCGACAGGGGAGTCTGGGGCCAACGTCCTGACTTTC
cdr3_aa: CAISESTGESGANVLTF

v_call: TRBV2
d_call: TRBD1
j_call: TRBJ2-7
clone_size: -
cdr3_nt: TGTGCCAGCAGGCGAGGACAGGGCCGCGAGCAGTACTTC
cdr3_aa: CASRRGQGREQYF

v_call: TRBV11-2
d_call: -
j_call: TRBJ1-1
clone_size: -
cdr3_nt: TGTGCCAACAGCAGACAACCCAACACTGAAGCTTTCTTT
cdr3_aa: CANSRQPNTEAFF

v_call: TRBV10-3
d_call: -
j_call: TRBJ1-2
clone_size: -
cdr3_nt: TGTGCCATCAGTGAGTTGACAGGAAACTATGGCTACACCTTC
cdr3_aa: CAISELTGNYGYTF

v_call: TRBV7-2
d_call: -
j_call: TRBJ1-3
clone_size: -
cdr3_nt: TGTGCCAGCAGCTTATCCAGGGCTTCCTCTGGAAACACCATATATTTT
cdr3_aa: CASSLSRASSGNTIYF

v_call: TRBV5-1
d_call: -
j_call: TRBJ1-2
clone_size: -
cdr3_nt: TGCGCCAGCAGGGACAGTTTGTCCGACTATGGCTACACCTTC
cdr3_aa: CASRDSLSDYGYTF

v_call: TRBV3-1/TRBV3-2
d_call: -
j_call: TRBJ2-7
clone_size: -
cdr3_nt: TGTGCCAGCAGCCAAGAGGGGTGGTACAGGGTACACGAGCAGTACTTC
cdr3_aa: CASSQEGWYRVHEQYF